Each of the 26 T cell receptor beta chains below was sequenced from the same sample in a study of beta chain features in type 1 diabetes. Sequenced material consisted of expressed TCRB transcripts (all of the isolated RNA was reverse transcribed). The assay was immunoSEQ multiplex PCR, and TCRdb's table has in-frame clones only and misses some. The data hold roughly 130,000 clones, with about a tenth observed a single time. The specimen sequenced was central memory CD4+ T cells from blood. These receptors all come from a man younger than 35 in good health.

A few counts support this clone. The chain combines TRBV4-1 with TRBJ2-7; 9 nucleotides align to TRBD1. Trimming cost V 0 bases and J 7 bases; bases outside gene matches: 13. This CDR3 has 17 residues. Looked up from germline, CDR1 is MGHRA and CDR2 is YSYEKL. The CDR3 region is CASSQEISGQGSWEQYF. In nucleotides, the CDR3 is TGCGCCAGCAGCCAAGAGATTAGCGGACAGGGGTCTTGGGAGCAGTACTTC.

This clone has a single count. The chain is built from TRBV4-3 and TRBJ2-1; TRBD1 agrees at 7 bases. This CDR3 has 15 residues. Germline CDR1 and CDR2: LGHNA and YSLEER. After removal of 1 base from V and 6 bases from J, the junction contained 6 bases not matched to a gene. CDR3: CASSQVGGAFNEQFF. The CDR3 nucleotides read TGCGCCAGCAGCCAAGTAGGGGGCGCTTTCAATGAGCAGTTCTTC.

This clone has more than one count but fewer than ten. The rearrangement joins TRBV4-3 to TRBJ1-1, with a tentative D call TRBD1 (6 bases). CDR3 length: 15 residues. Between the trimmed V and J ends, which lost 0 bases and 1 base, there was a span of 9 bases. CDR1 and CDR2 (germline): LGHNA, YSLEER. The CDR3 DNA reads TGCGCCAGCAGCCAAGATTTCAGGGGGAACACTGAAGCTTTCTTT. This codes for CASSQDFRGNTEAFF.

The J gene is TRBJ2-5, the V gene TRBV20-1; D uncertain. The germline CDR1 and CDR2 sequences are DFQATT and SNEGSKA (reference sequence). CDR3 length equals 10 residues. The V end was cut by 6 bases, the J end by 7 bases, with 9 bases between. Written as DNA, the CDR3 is TGCAGTGCCTCGAGAGGGACCCAGTACTTC. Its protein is CSASRGTQYF.

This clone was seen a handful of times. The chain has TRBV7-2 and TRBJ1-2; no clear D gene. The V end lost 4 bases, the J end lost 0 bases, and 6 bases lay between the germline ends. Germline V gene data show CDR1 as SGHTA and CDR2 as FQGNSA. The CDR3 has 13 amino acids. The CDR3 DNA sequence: TGTGCCAGCAGCTCCGGGGCTAACTATGGCTACACCTTC. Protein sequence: CASSSGANYGYTF.

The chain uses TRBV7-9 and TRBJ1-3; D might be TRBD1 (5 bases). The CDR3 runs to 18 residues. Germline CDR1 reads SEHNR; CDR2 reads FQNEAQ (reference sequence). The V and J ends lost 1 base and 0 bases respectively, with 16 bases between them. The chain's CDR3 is CASSLVGGTVSSGNTIYF. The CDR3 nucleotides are TGTGCCAGCAGCTTAGTAGGAGGGACGGTGAGCTCTGGAAACACCATATATTTT.

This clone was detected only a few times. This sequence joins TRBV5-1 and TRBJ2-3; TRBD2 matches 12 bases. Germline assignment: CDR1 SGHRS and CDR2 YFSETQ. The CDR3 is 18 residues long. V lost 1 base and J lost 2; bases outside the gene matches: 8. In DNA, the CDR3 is TGCGCCAGCAGCTTGATCCCTAGCGGGGGGGAGTACACAGATACGCAGTATTTT. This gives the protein CASSLIPSGGEYTDTQYF.

DNA of the CDR3: TGTGCCAGCAGCCTAGCGGGAGGGAGGACAGATACGCAGTATTTT. Its protein is CASSLAGGRTDTQYF. V is TRBV9 and J is TRBJ2-3, with 12 bases lining up with TRBD2. The V segment lost 4 bases and the J segment 3 bases; nucleotides outside the gene matches: 3. Germline CDR1 SGDLS, CDR2 YYNGEE. CDR3 length: 15 amino acids.

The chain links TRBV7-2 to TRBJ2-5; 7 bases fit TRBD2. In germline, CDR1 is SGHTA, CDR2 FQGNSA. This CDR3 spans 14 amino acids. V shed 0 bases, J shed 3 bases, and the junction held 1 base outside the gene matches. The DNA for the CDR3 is TGTGCCAGCAGCTTAGCGGGAGGGGAAGAGACCCAGTACTTC. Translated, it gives CASSLAGGEETQYF.

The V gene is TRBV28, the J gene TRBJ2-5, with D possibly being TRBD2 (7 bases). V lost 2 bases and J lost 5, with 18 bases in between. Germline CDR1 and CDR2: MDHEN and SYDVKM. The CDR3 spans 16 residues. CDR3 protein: CASSLAGASEMETQYF. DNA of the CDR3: TGTGCCAGCAGTTTAGCGGGGGCATCTGAAATGGAGACCCAGTACTTC. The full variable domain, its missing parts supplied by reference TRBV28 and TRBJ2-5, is DVKVTQSSRYLVKRTGEKVFLECVQDMDHENMFWYRQDPGLGLRLIYFSYDVKMKEKGDIPEGYSVSREKKERFSLILESASTNQTSMYLCASSLAGASEMETQYFGPGTRLLVL.

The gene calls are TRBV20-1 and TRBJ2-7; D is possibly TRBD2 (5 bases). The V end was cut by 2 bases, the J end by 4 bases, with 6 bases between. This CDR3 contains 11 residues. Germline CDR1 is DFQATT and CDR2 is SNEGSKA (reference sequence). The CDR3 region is CSARPGYEQYF. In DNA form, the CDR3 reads TGCAGTGCTAGACCGGGGTACGAGCAGTACTTC.

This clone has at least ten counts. Written as DNA, the CDR3 is TGTGCCAGCTCAACCCTCCCCCCCAGGGGAAGGGGGAACACTGAAGCTTTCTTT. Protein product: CASSTLPPRGRGNTEAFF. The chain uses TRBV18 and TRBJ1-1; D possibly corresponds to TRBD1 (6 bases). Per the germline V gene, CDR1 is KGHSH and CDR2 is LQKENI. Trimming removed 5 bases from V and 1 base from J, with 23 bases in between. The CDR3 loop spans 18 amino acids.

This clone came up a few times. CDR3 nucleotides: TGTGCCAGCTACTCAGGGGGCTCTGGGGCCAACGTCCTGACTTTC. Its translation: CASYSGGSGANVLTF. The rearrangement links TRBV28 to TRBJ2-6; TRBD1 matches at 7 bases. Germline trimming cut 8 bases from V and 0 bases from J; bases unmatched to any gene: 4. CDR3 length: 15 residues. The germline V gene has CDR1 MDHEN and CDR2 SYDVKM.

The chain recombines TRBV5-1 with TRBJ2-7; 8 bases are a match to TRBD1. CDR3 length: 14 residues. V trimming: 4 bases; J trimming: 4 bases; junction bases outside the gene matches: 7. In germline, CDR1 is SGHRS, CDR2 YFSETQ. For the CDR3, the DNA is TGCGCCAGCAGCGTTCCGGGACAGGAGTACGAGCAGTACTTC. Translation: CASSVPGQEYEQYF.

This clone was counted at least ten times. The CDR3 sequence: CAWDREGTEAFF. CDR3 bases: TGTGCCTGGGACAGGGAAGGCACTGAAGCTTTCTTT. The chain couples TRBV30 to TRBJ1-1; 7 bases are a match to TRBD1. In germline, CDR1 is GTSNPN, CDR2 SVGIG (reference sequence). The V and J ends lost 5 bases and 4 bases, in that order; junction bases with no gene match: 4. The CDR3 runs 12 residues.

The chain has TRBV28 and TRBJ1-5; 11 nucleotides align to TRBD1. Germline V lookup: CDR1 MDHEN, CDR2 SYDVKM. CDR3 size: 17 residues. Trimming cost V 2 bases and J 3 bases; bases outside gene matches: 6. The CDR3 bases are TGTGCCAGCAGTTTACTGGGGACAGGGGGAATCAATCAGCCCCAGCATTTT. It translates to CASSLLGTGGINQPQHF.

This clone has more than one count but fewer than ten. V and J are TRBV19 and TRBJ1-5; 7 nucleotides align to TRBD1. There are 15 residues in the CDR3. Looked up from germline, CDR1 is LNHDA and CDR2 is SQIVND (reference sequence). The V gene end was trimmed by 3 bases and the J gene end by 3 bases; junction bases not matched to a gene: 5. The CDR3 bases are TGTGCCAGTAGTATGAGGACAGGCCCCAATCAGCCCCAGCATTTT. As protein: CASSMRTGPNQPQHF.

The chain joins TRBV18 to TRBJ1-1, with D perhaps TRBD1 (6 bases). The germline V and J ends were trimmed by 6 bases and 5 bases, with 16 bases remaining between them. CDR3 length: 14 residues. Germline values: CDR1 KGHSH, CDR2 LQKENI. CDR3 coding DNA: TGTGCCAGCTCGCCGTATACAGGGTGGACTGAAGCTTTCTTT. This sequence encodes CASSPYTGWTEAFF. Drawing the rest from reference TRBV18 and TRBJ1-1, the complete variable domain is NAGVMQNPRHLVRRRGQEARLRCSPMKGHSHVYWYRQLPEEGLKFMVYLQKENIIDESGMPKERFSAEFPKEGPSILRIQQVVRGDSAAYFCASSPYTGWTEAFFGQGTRLTVV.

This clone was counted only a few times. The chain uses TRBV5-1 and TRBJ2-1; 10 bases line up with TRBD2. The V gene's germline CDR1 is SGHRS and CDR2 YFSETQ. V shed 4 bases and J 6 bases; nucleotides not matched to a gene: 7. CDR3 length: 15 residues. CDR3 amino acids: CASSGGLAIGNEQFF. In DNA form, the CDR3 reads TGCGCCAGCAGCGGGGGACTAGCGATTGGCAATGAGCAGTTCTTC.

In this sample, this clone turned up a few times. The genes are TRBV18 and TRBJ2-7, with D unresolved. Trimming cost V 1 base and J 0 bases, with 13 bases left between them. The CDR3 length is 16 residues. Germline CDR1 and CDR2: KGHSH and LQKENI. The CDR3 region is CASSPLRGKSSYEQYF. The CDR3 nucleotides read TGTGCCAGCTCACCACTAAGAGGCAAATCCTCCTACGAGCAGTACTTC.

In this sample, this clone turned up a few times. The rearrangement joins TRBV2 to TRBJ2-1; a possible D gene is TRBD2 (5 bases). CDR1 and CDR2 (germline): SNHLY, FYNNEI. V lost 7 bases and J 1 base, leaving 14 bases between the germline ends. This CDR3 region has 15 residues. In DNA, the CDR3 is TGTGCCAGCACCCCAAGCGGTGTATCCTACAATGAGCAGTTCTTC. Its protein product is CASTPSGVSYNEQFF.

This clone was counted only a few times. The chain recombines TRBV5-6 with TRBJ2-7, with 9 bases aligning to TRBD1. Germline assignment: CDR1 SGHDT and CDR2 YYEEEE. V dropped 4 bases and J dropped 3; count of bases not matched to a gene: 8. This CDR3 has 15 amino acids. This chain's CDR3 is CASSLSGTGLYEQYF. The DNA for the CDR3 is TGTGCCAGCAGCCTTTCCGGGACAGGGCTCTACGAGCAGTACTTC.

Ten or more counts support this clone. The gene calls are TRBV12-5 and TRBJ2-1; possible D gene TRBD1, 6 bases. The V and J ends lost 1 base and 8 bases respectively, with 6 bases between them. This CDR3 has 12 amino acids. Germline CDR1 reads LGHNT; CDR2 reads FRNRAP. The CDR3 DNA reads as TGTGCTAGTGGTTTGGAGGGGGATGAGCAGTTCTTC. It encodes CASGLEGDEQFF. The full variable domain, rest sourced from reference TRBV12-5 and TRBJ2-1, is DARVTQTPRHKVTEMGQEVTMRCQPILGHNTVFWYRQTMMQGLELLAYFRNRAPLDDSGMPKDRFSAEMPDATLATLKIQPSEPRDSAVYFCASGLEGDEQFFGPGTRLTVL.

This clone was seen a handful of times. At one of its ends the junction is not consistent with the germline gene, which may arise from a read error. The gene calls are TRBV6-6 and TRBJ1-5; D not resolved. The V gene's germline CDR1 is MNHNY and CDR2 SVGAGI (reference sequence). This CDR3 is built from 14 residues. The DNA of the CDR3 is TGCGCGGGGTCGGATTCCCATAGCAATCAGCCCCAGCATTTT. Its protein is CAGSDSHSNQPQHF.

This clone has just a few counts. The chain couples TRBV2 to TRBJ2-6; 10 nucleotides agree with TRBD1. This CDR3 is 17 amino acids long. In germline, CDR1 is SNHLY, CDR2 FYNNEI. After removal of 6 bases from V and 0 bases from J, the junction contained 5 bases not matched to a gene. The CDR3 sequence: CASRGQGVLSGANVLTF. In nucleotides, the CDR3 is TGTGCCAGCAGAGGACAGGGGGTCCTCTCTGGGGCCAACGTCCTGACTTTC.

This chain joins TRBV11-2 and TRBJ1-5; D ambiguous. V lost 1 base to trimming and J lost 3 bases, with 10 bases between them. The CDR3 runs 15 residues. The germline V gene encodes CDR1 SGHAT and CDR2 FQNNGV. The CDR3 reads CASSLGGGPNQPQHF. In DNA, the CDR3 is TGTGCCAGCAGCTTAGGCGGCGGGCCCAATCAGCCCCAGCATTTT. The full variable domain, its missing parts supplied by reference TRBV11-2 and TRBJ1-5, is EAGVAQSPRYKIIEKRQSVAFWCNPISGHATLYWYQQILGQGPKLLIQFQNNGVVDDSQLPKDRFSAERLKGVDSTLKIQPAKLEDSAVYLCASSLGGGPNQPQHFGDGTRLSIL.